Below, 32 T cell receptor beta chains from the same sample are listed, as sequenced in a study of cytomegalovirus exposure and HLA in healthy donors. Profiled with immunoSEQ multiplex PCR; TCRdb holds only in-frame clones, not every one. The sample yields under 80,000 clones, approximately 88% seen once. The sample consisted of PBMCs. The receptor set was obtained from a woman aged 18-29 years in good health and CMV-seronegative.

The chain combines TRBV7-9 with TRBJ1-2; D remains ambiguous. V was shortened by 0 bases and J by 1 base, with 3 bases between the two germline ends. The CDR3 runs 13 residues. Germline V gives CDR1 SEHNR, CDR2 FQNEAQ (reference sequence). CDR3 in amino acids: CASSLASNYGYTF. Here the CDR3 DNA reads TGTGCCAGCAGCTTAGCCAGTAACTATGGCTACACCTTC.

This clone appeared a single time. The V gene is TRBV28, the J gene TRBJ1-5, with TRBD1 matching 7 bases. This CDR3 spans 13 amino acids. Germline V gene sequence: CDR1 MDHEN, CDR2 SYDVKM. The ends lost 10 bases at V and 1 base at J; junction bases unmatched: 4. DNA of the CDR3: TGTGCCACTACGACAGGGAGCAATCAGCCCCAGCATTTT. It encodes CATTTGSNQPQHF.

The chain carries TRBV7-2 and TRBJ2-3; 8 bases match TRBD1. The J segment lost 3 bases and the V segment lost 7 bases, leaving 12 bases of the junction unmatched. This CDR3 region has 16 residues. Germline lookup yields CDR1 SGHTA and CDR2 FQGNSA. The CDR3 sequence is CASTLRQGRSTDTQYF. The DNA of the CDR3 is TGTGCCAGCACCCTAAGACAGGGGAGGTCAACAGATACGCAGTATTTT.

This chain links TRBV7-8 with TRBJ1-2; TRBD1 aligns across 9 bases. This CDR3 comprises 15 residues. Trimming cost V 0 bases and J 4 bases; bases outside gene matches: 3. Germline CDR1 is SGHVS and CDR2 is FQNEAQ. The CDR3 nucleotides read TGTGCCAGCAGCTTAGCGGCGACAGGGGGCTATGGCTACACCTTC. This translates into CASSLAATGGYGYTF.

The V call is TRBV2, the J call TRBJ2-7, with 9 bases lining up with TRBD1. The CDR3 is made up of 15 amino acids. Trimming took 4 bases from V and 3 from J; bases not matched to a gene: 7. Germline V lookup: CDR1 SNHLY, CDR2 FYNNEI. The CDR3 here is CASSARGTGFYEQYF. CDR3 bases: TGTGCCAGCAGTGCGAGGGGGACAGGGTTCTACGAGCAGTACTTC.

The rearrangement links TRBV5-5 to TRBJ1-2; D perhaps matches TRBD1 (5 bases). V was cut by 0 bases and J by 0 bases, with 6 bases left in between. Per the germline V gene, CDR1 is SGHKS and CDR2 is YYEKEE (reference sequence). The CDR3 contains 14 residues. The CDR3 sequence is CASSLAQANYGYTF. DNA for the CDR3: TGTGCCAGCAGCTTGGCACAGGCTAACTATGGCTACACCTTC.

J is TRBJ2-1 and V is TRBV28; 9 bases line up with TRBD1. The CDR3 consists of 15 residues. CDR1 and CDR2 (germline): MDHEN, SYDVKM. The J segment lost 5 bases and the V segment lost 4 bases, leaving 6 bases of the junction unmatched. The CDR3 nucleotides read TGTGCCAGCAGTTCCGGGACAGGGTATAACAATGAGCAGTTCTTC. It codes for CASSSGTGYNNEQFF.

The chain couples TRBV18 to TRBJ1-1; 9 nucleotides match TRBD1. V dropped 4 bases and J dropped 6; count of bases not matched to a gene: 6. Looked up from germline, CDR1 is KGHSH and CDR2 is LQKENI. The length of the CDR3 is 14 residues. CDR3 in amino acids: CASSRDRVSPEAFF. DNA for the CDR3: TGTGCCAGCTCACGGGACAGGGTGTCTCCTGAAGCTTTCTTT.

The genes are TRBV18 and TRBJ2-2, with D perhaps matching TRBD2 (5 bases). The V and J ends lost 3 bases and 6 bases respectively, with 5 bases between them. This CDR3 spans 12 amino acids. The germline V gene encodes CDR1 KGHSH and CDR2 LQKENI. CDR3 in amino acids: CASSPGAGELFF. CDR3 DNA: TGTGCCAGCTCACCCGGGGCCGGGGAGCTGTTTTTT.

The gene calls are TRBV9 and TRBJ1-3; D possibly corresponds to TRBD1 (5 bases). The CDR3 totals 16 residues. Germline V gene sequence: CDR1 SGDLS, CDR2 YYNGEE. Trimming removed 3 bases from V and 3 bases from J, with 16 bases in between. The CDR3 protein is CASSAHVGRGGNTIYF. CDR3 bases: TGTGCCAGCAGCGCCCACGTAGGGAGGGGTGGAAACACCATATATTTT.

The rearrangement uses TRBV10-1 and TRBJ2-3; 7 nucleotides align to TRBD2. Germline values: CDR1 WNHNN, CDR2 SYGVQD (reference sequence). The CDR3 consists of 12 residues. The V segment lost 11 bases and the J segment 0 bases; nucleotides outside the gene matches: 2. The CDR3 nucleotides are TGCGCCTCAGCGGGAAGCACAGATACGCAGTATTTT. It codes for CASAGSTDTQYF.

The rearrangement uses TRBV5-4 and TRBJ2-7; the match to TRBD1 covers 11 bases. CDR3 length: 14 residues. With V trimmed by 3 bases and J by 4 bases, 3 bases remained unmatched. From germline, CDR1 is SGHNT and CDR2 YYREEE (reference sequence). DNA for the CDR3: TGTGCCAGCAGCTCAGGACAGGGGGCGTACGAGCAGTACTTC. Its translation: CASSSGQGAYEQYF.

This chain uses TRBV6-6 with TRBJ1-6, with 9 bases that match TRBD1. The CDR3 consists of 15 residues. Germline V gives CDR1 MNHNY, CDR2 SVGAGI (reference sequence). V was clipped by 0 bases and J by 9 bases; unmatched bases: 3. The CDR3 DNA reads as TGTGCCAGCAGTTACTCAGGGGACAGGGCTTCACCCCTCCACTTT. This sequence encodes CASSYSGDRASPLHF.

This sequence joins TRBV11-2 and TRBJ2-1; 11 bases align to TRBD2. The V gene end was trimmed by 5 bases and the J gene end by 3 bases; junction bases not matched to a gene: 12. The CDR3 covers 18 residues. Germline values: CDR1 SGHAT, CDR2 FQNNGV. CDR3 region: CASSLGLAGVRIYNEQFF. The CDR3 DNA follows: TGTGCCAGCAGCCTCGGACTAGCGGGTGTGCGGATCTACAATGAGCAGTTCTTC.

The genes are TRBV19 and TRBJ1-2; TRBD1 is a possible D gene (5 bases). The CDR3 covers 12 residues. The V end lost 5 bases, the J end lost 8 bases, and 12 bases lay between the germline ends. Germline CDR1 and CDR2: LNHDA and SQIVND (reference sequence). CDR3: CASSEVQGGYTF. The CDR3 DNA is TGTGCCAGTAGTGAAGTTCAGGGCGGCTACACCTTC.

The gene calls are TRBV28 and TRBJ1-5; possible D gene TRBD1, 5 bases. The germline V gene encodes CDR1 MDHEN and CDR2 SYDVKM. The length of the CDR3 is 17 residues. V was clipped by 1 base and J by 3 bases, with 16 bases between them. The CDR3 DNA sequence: TGTGCCAGCAGTTTATCCACCTGGGAGGGGATCAATCAGCCCCAGCATTTT. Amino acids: CASSLSTWEGINQPQHF.

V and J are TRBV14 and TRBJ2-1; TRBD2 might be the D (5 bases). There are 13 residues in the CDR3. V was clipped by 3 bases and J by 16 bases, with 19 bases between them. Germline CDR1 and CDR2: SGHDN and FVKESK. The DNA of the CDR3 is TGTGCCAGCAGCCAGGTAGTCCGGGGAGCCCATTTCTTC. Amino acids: CASSQVVRGAHFF.

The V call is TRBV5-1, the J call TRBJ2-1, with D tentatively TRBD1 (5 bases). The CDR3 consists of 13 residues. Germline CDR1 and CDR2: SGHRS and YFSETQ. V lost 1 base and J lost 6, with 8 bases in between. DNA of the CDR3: TGCGCCAGCAGCTTGCAGACAGCCAATGAGCAGTTCTTC. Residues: CASSLQTANEQFF.

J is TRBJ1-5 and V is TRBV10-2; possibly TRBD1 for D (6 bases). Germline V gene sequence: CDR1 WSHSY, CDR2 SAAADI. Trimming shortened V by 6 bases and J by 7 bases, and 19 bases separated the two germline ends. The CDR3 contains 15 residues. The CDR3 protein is CASRPGAASGQPQHF. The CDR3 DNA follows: TGCGCCAGCAGGCCAGGGGCGGCTTCGGGGCAGCCCCAGCATTTT.

CDR3 residues: CASSAGGSNAEQFF. In DNA form, the CDR3 reads TGTGCCAGCAGCGCGGGGGGGTCTAACGCTGAGCAGTTCTTC. The chain joins TRBV7-2 to TRBJ2-1, with 9 bases identical to TRBD2. CDR1 is SGHTA, CDR2 FQGNSA, per germline. V trimming: 5 bases; J trimming: 9 bases; junction bases outside the gene matches: 8. The CDR3 runs 14 residues.

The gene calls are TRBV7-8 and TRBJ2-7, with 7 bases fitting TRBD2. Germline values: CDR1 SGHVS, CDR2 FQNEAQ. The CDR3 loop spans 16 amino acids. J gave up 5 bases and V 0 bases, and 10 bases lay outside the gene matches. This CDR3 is CASSLATGGSLDEQYF. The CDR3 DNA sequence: TGTGCCAGCAGCTTAGCGACCGGCGGGAGTCTTGACGAGCAGTACTTC.

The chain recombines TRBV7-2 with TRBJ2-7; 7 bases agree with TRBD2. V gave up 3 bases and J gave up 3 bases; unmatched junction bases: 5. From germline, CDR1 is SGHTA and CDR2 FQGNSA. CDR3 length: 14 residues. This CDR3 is CASSFGGSGYEQYF. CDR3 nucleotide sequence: TGTGCCAGCAGCTTCGGGGGGTCTGGCTACGAGCAGTACTTC. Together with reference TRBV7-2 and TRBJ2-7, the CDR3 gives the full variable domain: GAGVSQSPSNKVTEKGKDVELRCDPISGHTALYWYRQSLGQGLEFLIYFQGNSAPDKSGLPSDRFSAERTGGSVSTLTIQRTQQEDSAVYLCASSFGGSGYEQYFGPGTRLTVT.

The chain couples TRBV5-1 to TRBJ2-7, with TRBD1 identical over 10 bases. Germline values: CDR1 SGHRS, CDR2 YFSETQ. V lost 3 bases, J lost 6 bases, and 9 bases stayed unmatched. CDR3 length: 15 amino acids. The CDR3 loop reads CASSWAMGQGREQYF. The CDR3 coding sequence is TGCGCCAGCAGCTGGGCGATGGGACAGGGGCGCGAGCAGTACTTC.

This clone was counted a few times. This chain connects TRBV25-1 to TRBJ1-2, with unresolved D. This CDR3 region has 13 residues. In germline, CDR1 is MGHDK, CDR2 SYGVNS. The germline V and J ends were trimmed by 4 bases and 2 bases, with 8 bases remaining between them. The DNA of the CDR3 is TGTGCCAGCAGTGCCGGAGAAAACTATGGCTACACCTTC. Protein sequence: CASSAGENYGYTF.

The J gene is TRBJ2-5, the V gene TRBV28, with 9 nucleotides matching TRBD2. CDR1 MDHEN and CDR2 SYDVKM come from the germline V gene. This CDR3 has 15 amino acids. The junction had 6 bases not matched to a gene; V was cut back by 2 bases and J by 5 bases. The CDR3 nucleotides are TGTGCCAGCAGTTTAGCGGGGACTAGCAGGGAGACCCAGTACTTC. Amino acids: CASSLAGTSRETQYF.

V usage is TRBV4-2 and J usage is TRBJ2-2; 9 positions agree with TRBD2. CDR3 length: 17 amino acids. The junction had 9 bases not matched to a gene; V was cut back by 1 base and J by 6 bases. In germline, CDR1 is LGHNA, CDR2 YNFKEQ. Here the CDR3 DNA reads TGTGCCAGCAGCCAAGCCGCAAATAGCGGGAGATCCGGGGAGCTGTTTTTT. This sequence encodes CASSQAANSGRSGELFF.

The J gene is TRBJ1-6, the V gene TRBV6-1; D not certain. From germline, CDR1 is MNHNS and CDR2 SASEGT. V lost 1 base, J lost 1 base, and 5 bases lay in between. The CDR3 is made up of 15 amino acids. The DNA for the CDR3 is TGTGCCAGCAGTGAAGGAGTGTCCTATAATTCACCCCTCCACTTT. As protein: CASSEGVSYNSPLHF.

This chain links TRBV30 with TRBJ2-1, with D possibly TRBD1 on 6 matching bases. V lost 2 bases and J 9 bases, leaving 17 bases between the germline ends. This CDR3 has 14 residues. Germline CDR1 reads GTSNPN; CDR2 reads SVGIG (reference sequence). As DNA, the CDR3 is TGTGCCTGGAGTCGACAGGCGTCCGTTAGTGAGCAGTTCTTC. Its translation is CAWSRQASVSEQFF. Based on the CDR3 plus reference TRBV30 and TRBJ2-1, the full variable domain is SQTIHQWPATLVQPVGSPLSLECTVEGTSNPNLYWYRQAAGRGLQLLFYSVGIGQISSEVPQNLSASRPQDRQFILSSKKLLLSDSGFYLCAWSRQASVSEQFFGPGTRLTVL.

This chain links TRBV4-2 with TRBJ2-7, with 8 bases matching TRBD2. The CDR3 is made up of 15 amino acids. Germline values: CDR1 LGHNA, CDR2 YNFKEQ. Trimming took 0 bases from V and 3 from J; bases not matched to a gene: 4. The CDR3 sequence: CASSQERGDHYEQYF. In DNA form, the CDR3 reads TGTGCCAGCAGCCAAGAGCGGGGGGATCACTACGAGCAGTACTTC.

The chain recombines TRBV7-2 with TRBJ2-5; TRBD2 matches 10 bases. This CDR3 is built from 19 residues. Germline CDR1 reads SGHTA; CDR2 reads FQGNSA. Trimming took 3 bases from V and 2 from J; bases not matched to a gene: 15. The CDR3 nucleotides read TGTGCCAGCAGCTTGGCCCGAGGAGCGGGGGGGCTTCGGCAAGAGACCCAGTACTTC. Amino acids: CASSLARGAGGLRQETQYF.

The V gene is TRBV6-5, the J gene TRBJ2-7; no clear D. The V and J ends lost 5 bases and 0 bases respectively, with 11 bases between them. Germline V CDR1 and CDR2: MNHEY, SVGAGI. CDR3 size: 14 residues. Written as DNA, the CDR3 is TGTGCCAGCAGTAGTGGGCTACACTCCTACGAGCAGTACTTC. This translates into CASSSGLHSYEQYF.

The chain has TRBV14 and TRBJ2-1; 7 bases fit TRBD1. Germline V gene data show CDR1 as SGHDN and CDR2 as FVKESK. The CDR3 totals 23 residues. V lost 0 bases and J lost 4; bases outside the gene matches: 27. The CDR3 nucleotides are TGTGCCAGCAGCCAAGATCGCGCCCAGTGGATTAGGACAGGACCTAACCTATACAATGAGCAGTTCTTC. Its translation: CASSQDRAQWIRTGPNLYNEQFF.